The clone carrying this T cell receptor beta chain was counted between two and nine times. What it recognizes is unknown. Generated by immunoSEQ multiplex PCR, the TCRdb table keeps only in-frame clones and is missing some. This repertoire shows fewer than 85,000 clones, 75% to 90% found once; its top ten account for about 28%. Germline values: CDR1 MNHNS, CDR2 SASEGT. Trimming took 0 bases from V and 7 from J, leaving 7 bases between them. The CDR3 is 13 amino acids. The sample originates from a study of T cell responses to AZD1222 COVID-19 vaccine. Whole-study results and caveats: Of the AZD1222 recipients, only five to seven were seropositive at baseline. Regions 160-218 and 743-854 held dominance among vaccine-associated CD4 TCRs, which spanned spike. Epitopes outside B.1.351 and B.1.1.7 mutated regions reportedly drew nearly half of spike TCRs. There were mostly white British donors and more females than males, and clonal diversity was possibly underestimated.

This receptor was taken from an adult in good health. This chain connects TRBV6-1 to TRBJ1-5; D is unresolved. This specimen was peripheral blood, taken on day 0 of AZD1222 vaccination. The CDR3 spells CASSEAQHQPQHF. CDR3 bases: TGTGCCAGCAGTGAAGCTCAGCACCAGCCCCAGCATTTT.